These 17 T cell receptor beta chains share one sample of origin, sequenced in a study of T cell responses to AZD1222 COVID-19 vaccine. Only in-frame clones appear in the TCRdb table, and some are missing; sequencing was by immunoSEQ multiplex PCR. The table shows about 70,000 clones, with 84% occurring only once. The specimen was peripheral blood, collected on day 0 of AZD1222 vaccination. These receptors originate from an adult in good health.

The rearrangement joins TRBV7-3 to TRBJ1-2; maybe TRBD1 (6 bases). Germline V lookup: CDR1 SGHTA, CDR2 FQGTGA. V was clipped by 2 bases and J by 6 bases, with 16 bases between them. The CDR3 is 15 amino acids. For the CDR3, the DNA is TGTGCCAGCAGCTTAGATTCCAGGGGAATCCATGGCTACACCTTC. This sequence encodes CASSLDSRGIHGYTF.

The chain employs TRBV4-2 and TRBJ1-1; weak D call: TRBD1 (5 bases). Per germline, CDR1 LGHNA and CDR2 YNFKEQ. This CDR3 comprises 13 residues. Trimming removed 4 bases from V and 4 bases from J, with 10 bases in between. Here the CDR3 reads CASSPVQVTEAFF. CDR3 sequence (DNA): TGTGCCAGCAGCCCAGTACAGGTCACTGAAGCTTTCTTT.

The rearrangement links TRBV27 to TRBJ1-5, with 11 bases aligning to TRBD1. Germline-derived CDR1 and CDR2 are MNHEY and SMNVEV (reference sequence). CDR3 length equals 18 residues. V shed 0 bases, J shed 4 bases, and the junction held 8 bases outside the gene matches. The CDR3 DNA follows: TGTGCCAGCAGTTTATCACGGACAGGGGGCTATGGTAATCAGCCCCAGCATTTT. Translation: CASSLSRTGGYGNQPQHF.

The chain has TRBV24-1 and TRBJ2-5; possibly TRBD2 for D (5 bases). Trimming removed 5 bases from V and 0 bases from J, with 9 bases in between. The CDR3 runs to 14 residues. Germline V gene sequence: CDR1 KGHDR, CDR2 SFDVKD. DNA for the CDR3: TGTGCCACCAGTGGGGCGGGTAACCAAGAGACCCAGTACTTC. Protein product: CATSGAGNQETQYF.

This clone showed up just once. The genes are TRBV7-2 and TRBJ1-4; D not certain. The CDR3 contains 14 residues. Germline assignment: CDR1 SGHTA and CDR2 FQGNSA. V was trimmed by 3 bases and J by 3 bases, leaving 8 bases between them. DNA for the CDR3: TGTGCCAGCAGCTTCAGGTTGGCTAATGAAAAACTGTTTTTT. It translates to CASSFRLANEKLFF.

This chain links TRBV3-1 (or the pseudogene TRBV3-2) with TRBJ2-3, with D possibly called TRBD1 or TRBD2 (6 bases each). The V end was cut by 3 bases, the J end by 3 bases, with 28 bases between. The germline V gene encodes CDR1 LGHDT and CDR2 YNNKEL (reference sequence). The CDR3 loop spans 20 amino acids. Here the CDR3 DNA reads TGTGCCAGCAGCCAGGGGGGCGACATGTTCCAAGGGGGTCCAACAGATACGCAGTATTTT. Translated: CASSQGGDMFQGGPTDTQYF.

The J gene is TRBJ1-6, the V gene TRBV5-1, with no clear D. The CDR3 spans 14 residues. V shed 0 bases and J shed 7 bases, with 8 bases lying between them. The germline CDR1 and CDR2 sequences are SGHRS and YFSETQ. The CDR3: CASSLGSANSPLHF. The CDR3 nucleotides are TGCGCCAGCAGCTTGGGGTCAGCCAATTCACCCCTCCACTTT.

The CDR3 loop is CSVETRGEQYF. In DNA, the CDR3 is TGCAGCGTTGAAACGAGGGGCGAGCAGTACTTC. The chain recombines TRBV29-1 with TRBJ2-7; tentatively, D is TRBD1 or TRBD2 (5 bases each). The CDR3 spans 11 residues. Looked up from germline, CDR1 is SQVTM and CDR2 is ANQGSEA. Trimming took 2 bases from V and 6 from J, leaving 8 bases between them.

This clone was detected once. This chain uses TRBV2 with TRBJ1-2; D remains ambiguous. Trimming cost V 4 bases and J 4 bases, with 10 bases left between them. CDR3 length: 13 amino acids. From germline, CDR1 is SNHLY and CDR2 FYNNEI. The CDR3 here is CASSVDAAYGYTF. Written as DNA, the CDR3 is TGTGCCAGCAGTGTAGACGCGGCCTATGGCTACACCTTC.

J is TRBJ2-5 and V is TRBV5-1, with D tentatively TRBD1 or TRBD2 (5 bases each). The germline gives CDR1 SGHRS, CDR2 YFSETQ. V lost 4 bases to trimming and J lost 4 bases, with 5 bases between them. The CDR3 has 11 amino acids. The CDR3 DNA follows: TGCGCCAGCAGCGGGGGAGAGACCCAGTACTTC. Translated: CASSGGETQYF.

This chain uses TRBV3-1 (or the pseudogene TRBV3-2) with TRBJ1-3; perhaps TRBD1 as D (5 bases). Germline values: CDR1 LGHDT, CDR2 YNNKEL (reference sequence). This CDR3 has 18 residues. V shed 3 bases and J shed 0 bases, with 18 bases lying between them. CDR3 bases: TGTGCCAGCAGCCAGCGGGGGGGAGGCGGAATCTCTGGAAACACCATATATTTT. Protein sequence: CASSQRGGGGISGNTIYF.

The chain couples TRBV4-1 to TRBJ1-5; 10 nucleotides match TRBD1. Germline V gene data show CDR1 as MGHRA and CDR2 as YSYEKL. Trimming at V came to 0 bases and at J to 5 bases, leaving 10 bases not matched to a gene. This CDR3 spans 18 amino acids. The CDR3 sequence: CASSQDNRDRGPYQPQHF. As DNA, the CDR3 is TGCGCCAGCAGCCAAGATAATCGGGACAGGGGACCGTATCAGCCCCAGCATTTT.

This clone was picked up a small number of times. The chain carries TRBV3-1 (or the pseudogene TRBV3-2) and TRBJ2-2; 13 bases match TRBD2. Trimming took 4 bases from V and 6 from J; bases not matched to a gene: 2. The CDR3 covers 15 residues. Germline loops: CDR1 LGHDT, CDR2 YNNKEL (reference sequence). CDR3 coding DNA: TGTGCCAGCAGCCTCGGACTAGCGGGGGCCGGGGAGCTGTTTTTT. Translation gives CASSLGLAGAGELFF.

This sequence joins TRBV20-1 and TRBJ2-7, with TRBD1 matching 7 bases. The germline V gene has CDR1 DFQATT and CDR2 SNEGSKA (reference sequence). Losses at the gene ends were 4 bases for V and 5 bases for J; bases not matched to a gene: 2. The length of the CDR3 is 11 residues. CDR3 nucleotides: TGCAGTGCTAAACAGGGGAACGAGCAGTACTTC. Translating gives CSAKQGNEQYF.

The CDR3 bases are TGTGCCAGCAGCCAGCGGCAGGGGCGAGATACGCAGTATTTT. Translating gives CASSQRQGRDTQYF. J is TRBJ2-3 and V is TRBV3-1 (or the pseudogene TRBV3-2); perhaps TRBD1 as D (6 bases). Deletions cut 3 bases from V and 5 bases from J, with 12 bases between. From germline, CDR1 is LGHDT and CDR2 YNNKEL (reference sequence). The CDR3 has 14 residues.

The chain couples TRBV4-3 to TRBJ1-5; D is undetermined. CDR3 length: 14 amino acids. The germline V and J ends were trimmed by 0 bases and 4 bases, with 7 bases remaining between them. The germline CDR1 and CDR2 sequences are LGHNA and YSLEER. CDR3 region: CASSQDWENQPQHF. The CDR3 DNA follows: TGCGCCAGCAGCCAAGATTGGGAAAATCAGCCCCAGCATTTT.

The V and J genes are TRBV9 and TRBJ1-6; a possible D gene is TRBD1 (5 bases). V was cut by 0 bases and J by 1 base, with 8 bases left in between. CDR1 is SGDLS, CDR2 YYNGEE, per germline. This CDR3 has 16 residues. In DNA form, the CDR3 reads TGTGCCAGCAGCGTAGGGGGCAGTTCCTATAATTCACCCCTCCACTTT. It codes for CASSVGGSSYNSPLHF.